The rows below give T cell receptor beta chains drawn from one sample of a study of OX40 agonist ivuxolimab in advanced cancers. Only in-frame clones appear in the TCRdb table, and some are missing; sequencing was by immunoSEQ multiplex PCR. The sample comprises about 73,000 clones, 85% of which are singletons, and 0.66% rests with the top ten. The sample was CD4+ or CD8+ T cells sorted from blood, taken in a trial of the OX40 agonist ivuxolimab. These TCRs come from an adult with an advanced solid tumor such as melanoma, head and neck, liver or kidney cancer. Both conserved end residues are part of each CDR3. D genes are given only for firm matches. Only part of the rows carry a size: once, few, many, or a class if the clone is expanded.

J: TRBJ2-3
V: TRBV7-2
D: TRBD2
size: -
CDR3: CASSLAVGGGGPDTQYF
DNA: TGTGCCAGCAGCTTAGCTGTCGGGGGGGGCGGTCCAGATACGCAGTATTTT

J: TRBJ1-5
V: TRBV19
D: TRBD1
size: -
CDR3: CASNKGQLNQPQHF
DNA: TGTGCCAGTAACAAGGGACAGCTAAATCAGCCCCAGCATTTT

J: TRBJ2-5
V: TRBV6-6
D: -
size: -
CDR3: CASSYSGGPRETQYF
DNA: TGTGCCAGCAGTTACTCCGGGGGGCCTCGGGAGACCCAGTACTTC

J: TRBJ1-3
V: TRBV11-2
D: -
size: once
CDR3: CASSLADIPGNTIYF
DNA: TGTGCCAGCAGCTTAGCGGACATACCTGGAAACACCATATATTTT

J: TRBJ1-2
V: TRBV18
D: -
size: -
CDR3: CASSPEGGGGHYGYTF
DNA: TGTGCCAGCTCTCCTGAAGGGGGAGGAGGCCACTATGGCTACACCTTC

J: TRBJ1-4
V: TRBV10-3
D: -
size: once
CDR3: CAISESATNEKLFF
DNA: TGTGCCATCAGTGAAAGTGCAACTAATGAAAAACTGTTTTTT

J: TRBJ1-6
V: TRBV9
D: -
size: -
CDR3: CASSEGDRFSSPLHF
DNA: TGTGCCAGCAGCGAAGGAGACAGGTTTAGTTCACCCCTCCACTTT

J: TRBJ2-7
V: TRBV27
D: -
size: many
CDR3: CASSPDGHPGVYEQYF
DNA: TGTGCCAGCAGTCCCGACGGCCACCCCGGCGTCTACGAGCAGTACTTC

J: TRBJ2-1
V: TRBV7-3
D: TRBD2
size: -
CDR3: CASSSERGVHNEQFF
DNA: TGTGCCAGCAGCTCCGAGCGGGGGGTCCACAATGAGCAGTTCTTC

J: TRBJ1-1
V: TRBV10-3
D: -
size: once
CDR3: CAISDSDSRVLRPGTEAFF
DNA: TGTGCCATCAGTGATTCGGATTCTAGGGTCCTCCGACCGGGCACTGAAGCTTTCTTT

J: TRBJ2-7
V: TRBV6-1
D: -
size: -
CDR3: CASSRKWETGYEQYF
DNA: TGTGCCAGCAGTAGGAAATGGGAAACAGGCTACGAGCAGTACTTC

J: TRBJ2-1
V: TRBV9
D: -
size: -
CDR3: CASSVEAVGNEQFF
DNA: TGTGCCAGCAGCGTAGAAGCAGTTGGCAATGAGCAGTTCTTC

J: TRBJ2-1
V: TRBV5-6
D: TRBD1
size: -
CDR3: CASSTRTGLDEQFF
DNA: TGTGCCAGCAGCACTCGGACAGGGCTCGATGAGCAGTTCTTC

J: TRBJ2-3
V: TRBV7-2
D: -
size: -
CDR3: CASSGLRANTQYF
DNA: TGTGCCAGCAGCGGCTTGAGGGCGAATACGCAGTATTTT

J: TRBJ1-2
V: TRBV29-1
D: -
size: -
CDR3: CSVEFGSMATRAF
DNA: TGCAGCGTTGAATTCGGCTCGATGGCGACGAGGGCCTTC

J: TRBJ2-1
V: TRBV6-5
D: TRBD2
size: -
CDR3: CASSSQRGGYHEQFF
DNA: TGTGCCAGCAGTTCGCAGCGGGGGGGCTACCATGAGCAGTTCTTC